This paragraph reports one T cell receptor beta chain. The sample originates from a study of blood T cell repertoires in COVID-19. Study-wide background: Researchers got acute and convalescent COVID-19 samples from the United States, Italy and Spain. PBMCs, B-cell-depleted T cells, or T cells were the source of the cDNA or gDNA that made up the material.

Per the authors' pipeline: By means of reference gene primer amplification, nucleated cell counts were estimated. Produced via immunoSEQ multiplex PCR; TCRdb's table is partial and in-frame only. V and J calls and clone size are copied from that table; D and trimming were computed from the DNA. The data contain 70,000 to 95,000 clones, 75% to 85% of them singletons. This CDR3 region has 13 residues. Looked up from germline, CDR1 is SGHTA and CDR2 is FQGTGA. V lost 4 bases to trimming and J lost 5 bases, with 11 bases between them. The sequenced material came from peripheral blood. The chain is built from TRBV7-3 and TRBJ2-5, with D possibly being TRBD1 (7 bases). This sequence originates from a woman in her fifties or sixties with acute or convalescent COVID-19. CDR3 loop: CASSSTGRETQYF. The CDR3 DNA follows: TGTGCCAGCAGCTCGACAGGGAGGGAGACCCAGTACTTC.